This TCR beta chain appears in the sequencing data of a study of blood T cell repertoires in COVID-19. On the study more broadly: Acute and convalescent COVID-19 samples came from the United States, Italy and Spain. The analysed material was cDNA or gDNA that came from T cells, B-cell-depleted T cells, or PBMCs.

The V gene lost 2 bases and the J gene lost 6 bases, with 11 bases spanning the gap. The CDR3 extends over 13 amino acids. CDR1 is PRHDT, CDR2 FYEKMQ, per germline (reference sequence). This clone was counted a few times. Study processing details: Cell counts per sample came from amplifying reference gene primers. Method: immunoSEQ multiplex PCR; TCRdb's copy keeps in-frame clones and lacks some. The V and J calls and clone size are taken from that table; D and trimming were inferred from the DNA. The data show about 210,000 clones, with around 80% seen just once and approximately 7.2% held by the top ten.

This receptor was identified in a woman aged 70-85 years with acute or convalescent COVID-19. The J gene is TRBJ2-7, the V gene TRBV13; tentative D call: TRBD2 (5 bases). Sequenced material: peripheral blood. CDR3: CASSLRRSVEQYV. The CDR3 DNA is TGTGCCAGCAGCTTAAGGAGGAGCGTCGAGCAGTACGTC.